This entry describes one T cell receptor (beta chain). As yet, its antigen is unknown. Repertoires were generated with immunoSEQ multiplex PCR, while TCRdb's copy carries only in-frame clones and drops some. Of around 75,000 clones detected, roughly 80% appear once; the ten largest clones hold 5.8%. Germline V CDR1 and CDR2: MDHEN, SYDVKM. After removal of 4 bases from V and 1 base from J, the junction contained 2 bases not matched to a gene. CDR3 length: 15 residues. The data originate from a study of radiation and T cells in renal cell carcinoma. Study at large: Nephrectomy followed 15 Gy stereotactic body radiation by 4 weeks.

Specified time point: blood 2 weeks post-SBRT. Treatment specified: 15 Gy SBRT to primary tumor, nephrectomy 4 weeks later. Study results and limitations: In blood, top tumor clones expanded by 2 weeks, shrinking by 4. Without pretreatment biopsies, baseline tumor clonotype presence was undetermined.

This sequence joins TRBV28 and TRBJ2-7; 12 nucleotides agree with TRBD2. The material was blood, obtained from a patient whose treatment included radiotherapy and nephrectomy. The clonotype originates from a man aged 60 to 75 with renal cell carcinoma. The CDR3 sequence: CASSWGLAGSYEQYF. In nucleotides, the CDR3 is TGTGCCAGCAGTTGGGGACTAGCGGGTTCCTACGAGCAGTACTTC.